This T cell receptor (beta chain) was captured by sequencing in a study of cytotoxic CD8 clonotypes in ibrutinib-treated CLL. On this clone itself: Its antigen is still unknown.

CDR1 is SGDLS and CDR2 is YYNGEE in the germline V gene. The CDR3 sequence is 15 residues long. The trim removed 3 bases at V and 1 base at J, leaving 6 bases unmatched. Study results and limitations: Clonality went up at the time of ibrutinib response, stayed stable in sustained remission, and later dropped back toward its baseline level at progression.

The protocol was immunoSEQ multiplex PCR, while the TCRdb copy is restricted to in-frame clones and leaves out a portion. The sample has hundreds of thousands of clones, 70% seen once. The source material was PBMCs, sampled after 24 months of ibrutinib treatment. The receptor was isolated from a human donor with chronic lymphocytic leukemia. The chain has TRBV9 and TRBJ2-7; 8 bases are a match to TRBD1. CDR3 protein: CASSGDQGASYEQYF. CDR3 in DNA: TGTGCCAGCAGCGGGGACCAGGGGGCTTCCTACGAGCAGTACTTC.